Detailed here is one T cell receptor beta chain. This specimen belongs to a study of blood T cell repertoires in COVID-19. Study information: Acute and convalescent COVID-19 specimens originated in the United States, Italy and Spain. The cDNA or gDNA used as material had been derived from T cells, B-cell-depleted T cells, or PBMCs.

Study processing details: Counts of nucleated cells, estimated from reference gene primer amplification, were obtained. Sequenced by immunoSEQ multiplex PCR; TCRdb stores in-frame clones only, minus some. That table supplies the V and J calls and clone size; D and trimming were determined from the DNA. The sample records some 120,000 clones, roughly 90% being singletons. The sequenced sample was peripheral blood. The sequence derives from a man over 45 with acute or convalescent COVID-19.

CDR3 nucleotides: TGTGCCAGCAGCTTATACGGTGACACTGAAGCTTTCTTT. Its translation is CASSLYGDTEAFF. This chain uses TRBV5-8 with TRBJ1-1; no firm D call. V shed 2 bases and J shed 3 bases, with 8 bases lying between them. Germline V gives CDR1 SGHTS, CDR2 YDEGEE. The CDR3 has 13 residues.